Each of the 31 T cell receptor beta chains below was sequenced from the same sample in a study of beta chain features in type 1 diabetes. Since all of the isolated RNA was reverse transcribed, expressed TCRB transcripts were what got sequenced. Method: immunoSEQ multiplex PCR; TCRdb's copy keeps in-frame clones and lacks some. The profile covers 970,000 or so clones, with 17% appearing a single time and roughly 0.025% taken by the ten largest. Sequencing was performed on naive CD4+ T cells from blood. The source of these receptors is a young woman in good health.

This clone appeared a few times. This chain joins TRBV6-5 and TRBJ2-5, with D tentatively TRBD1 (5 bases). V was shortened by 2 bases and J by 1 base, with 11 bases between the two germline ends. The CDR3 length is 15 residues. From germline, CDR1 is MNHEY and CDR2 SVGAGI. In DNA form, the CDR3 reads TGTGCCAGCAGTTACGACAGAAAAAGCCAAGAGACCCAGTACTTC. It yields the protein CASSYDRKSQETQYF.

The chain is built from TRBV6-4 and TRBJ2-2; D is perhaps TRBD2 (6 bases). The V gene lost 2 bases and the J gene lost 6 bases, with 13 bases spanning the gap. Germline V gives CDR1 MRHNA, CDR2 SNTAGT. The CDR3 is 15 amino acids. CDR3 in DNA: TGTGCCAGCAGTGACGGAGCGGGCTTGGCCGGGGAGCTGTTTTTT. Its protein is CASSDGAGLAGELFF.

This clone was detected a few times. The chain links TRBV7-2 to TRBJ1-2; D remains ambiguous. The CDR3 covers 13 residues. CDR1 is SGHTA and CDR2 is FQGNSA in the germline V gene. V dropped 5 bases and J dropped 9 bases, with 16 bases sitting between them. The CDR3 DNA reads TGTGCCAGCAGCCGCCAGACGATTGAGAGCTACACCTTC. Translating it yields CASSRQTIESYTF.

This chain uses TRBV7-8 with TRBJ2-7, with TRBD2 identical over 7 bases. The length of the CDR3 is 17 residues. J was trimmed by 3 bases and V by 4 bases; bases with no gene match: 15. Germline V gene sequence: CDR1 SGHVS, CDR2 FQNEAQ. The CDR3 reads CASSSSLLAADFYEQYF. The CDR3 region has the DNA TGTGCCAGCAGCTCCTCGCTGCTAGCGGCTGATTTCTACGAGCAGTACTTC.

This clone was recorded a few times. The chain links TRBV20-1 to TRBJ1-1; no reliable D call. The CDR3 sequence is 10 residues long. V lost 8 bases to trimming and J lost 7 bases, with 11 bases between them. Germline loops: CDR1 DFQATT, CDR2 SNEGSKA (reference sequence). The CDR3 nucleotides are TGCAGTCCCCGGGAGGGTGAAGCTTTCTTT. It specifies CSPREGEAFF.

This chain connects TRBV18 to TRBJ2-5; D ambiguous. Trimming pared 3 bases from V and 5 bases from J, leaving 10 bases between. This CDR3 has 13 residues. CDR1 is KGHSH and CDR2 is LQKENI in the germline V gene. The CDR3: CASSPRVWETQYF. The CDR3 region has the DNA TGTGCCAGCTCACCTAGGGTTTGGGAGACCCAGTACTTC.

This chain links TRBV5-4 with TRBJ2-1; D might be TRBD2 (6 bases). Deletions cut 4 bases from V and 0 bases from J, with 8 bases between. Germline loops: CDR1 SGHNT, CDR2 YYREEE (reference sequence). The CDR3 runs to 14 residues. The CDR3 spells CASSETSSYNEQFF. The CDR3 DNA follows: TGTGCCAGCAGCGAGACTAGCTCCTACAATGAGCAGTTCTTC.

This clone was recorded a few times. This chain joins TRBV19 and TRBJ1-1, with D unclear. CDR1 is LNHDA and CDR2 is SQIVND in the germline V gene (reference sequence). This CDR3 spans 13 amino acids. Trimming took 4 bases from V and 0 from J, leaving 6 bases between them. CDR3 coding DNA: TGTGCCAGTAGTAGTCCAGTGAACACTGAAGCTTTCTTT. The encoded protein is CASSSPVNTEAFF.

The chain recombines TRBV6-5 with TRBJ2-7; 9 bases are a match to TRBD1. Germline values: CDR1 MNHEY, CDR2 SVGAGI. J gave up 3 bases and V 5 bases, and 5 bases lay outside the gene matches. The CDR3 loop spans 14 amino acids. CDR3 protein: CASSPGTGFYEQYF. CDR3 sequence (DNA): TGTGCCAGCAGTCCTGGGACAGGGTTCTACGAGCAGTACTTC.

The V call is TRBV7-2, the J call TRBJ2-3; D might be TRBD2 (6 bases). Germline V lookup: CDR1 SGHTA, CDR2 FQGNSA. The CDR3 runs 15 residues. Between the trimmed V and J ends, which lost 1 base and 4 bases, there was a span of 12 bases. The CDR3 nucleotides read TGTGCCAGCAGCTTAGACGGGAGAGTGGCAGATACGCAGTATTTT. Its translation is CASSLDGRVADTQYF.

The gene calls are TRBV7-8 and TRBJ2-5; D remains unclear. With 7 bases removed from V and 2 bases from J, the gap between germline ends came to 20 bases. Germline V gives CDR1 SGHVS, CDR2 FQNEAQ. This CDR3 contains 16 residues. CDR3 DNA: TGTGCCAGCACCATCCGAGGCAGGCGAATTCAAGAGACCCAGTACTTC. Translating gives CASTIRGRRIQETQYF.

This clone was counted a few times. The rearrangement joins TRBV7-2 to TRBJ1-5; D gene ambiguous. CDR1 is SGHTA, CDR2 FQGNSA, per germline. This CDR3 has 14 residues. Trimming left V 6 bases short and J 7 bases short, with 16 bases between. The CDR3 bases are TGTGCCAGCAGTGGACCTGATCGAGACCAGCCCCAGCATTTT. Protein: CASSGPDRDQPQHF.

This clone turned up a few times. This chain links TRBV6-5 with TRBJ2-3; TRBD2 agrees at 8 bases. Germline values: CDR1 MNHEY, CDR2 SVGAGI. J gave up 5 bases and V 6 bases, and 7 bases lay outside the gene matches. This CDR3 is 14 amino acids long. The CDR3 here is CASRKLAVKDTQYF. The CDR3 nucleotides are TGTGCCAGCAGAAAACTAGCGGTTAAAGATACGCAGTATTTT.

The chain has TRBV6-6 and TRBJ2-2; tentative D call: TRBD2 (5 bases). V lost 6 bases to trimming and J lost 4 bases, with 15 bases between them. CDR1 is MNHNY and CDR2 is SVGAGI in the germline V gene (reference sequence). This CDR3 spans 15 amino acids. CDR3 nucleotides: TGTGCCAGCAGAAACCTCGGTGGGAGCACCGGGGAGCTGTTTTTT. The encoded protein is CASRNLGGSTGELFF.

The chain recombines TRBV5-4 with TRBJ2-3; D ambiguous. Trimming removed 0 bases from V and 1 base from J, with 9 bases in between. The CDR3 totals 15 residues. CDR1 is SGHNT and CDR2 is YYREEE in the germline V gene (reference sequence). DNA for the CDR3: TGTGCCAGCAGCTTGGTGCAGTTGGGCACAGATACGCAGTATTTT. It specifies CASSLVQLGTDTQYF.

The chain uses TRBV5-1 and TRBJ2-3; D may correspond to TRBD1 or TRBD2 (5 bases each). V lost 0 bases and J 0 bases, leaving 8 bases between the germline ends. The germline gives CDR1 SGHRS, CDR2 YFSETQ. The CDR3 is 15 amino acids. The CDR3: CASSLVGVSTDTQYF. The CDR3, as DNA: TGCGCCAGCAGCTTGGTGGGGGTTAGCACAGATACGCAGTATTTT.

This clone occurred a few times. J is TRBJ1-1 and V is TRBV7-9, with TRBD1 as a possible D gene (5 bases). Germline V gene data show CDR1 as SEHNR and CDR2 as FQNEAQ (reference sequence). V lost 0 bases and J lost 1, with 12 bases in between. There are 16 residues in the CDR3. The CDR3 DNA is TGTGCCAGCAGCTTAGCGCTAGGTACAGGGAACACTGAAGCTTTCTTT. Amino acid sequence: CASSLALGTGNTEAFF.

The rearrangement links TRBV25-1 to TRBJ1-2, with 7 bases aligning to TRBD1. V shed 4 bases and J 5 bases; nucleotides not matched to a gene: 7. Germline V gene data show CDR1 as MGHDK and CDR2 as SYGVNS. CDR3 size: 14 residues. The CDR3 DNA follows: TGTGCCAGCAGTGCGTACAGGGGAGGTTATGGCTACACCTTC. Its translation is CASSAYRGGYGYTF.

This clone was seen more than once but under ten times. This chain joins TRBV27 and TRBJ1-1; tentative D call: TRBD1 (6 bases). Germline loops: CDR1 MNHEY, CDR2 SMNVEV (reference sequence). The V gene lost 6 bases and the J gene lost 4 bases, with 15 bases spanning the gap. The CDR3 is 14 residues long. CDR3 coding DNA: TGTGCCAGCAGGACCGACAGGCCGGGCACTGAAGCTTTCTTT. It codes for CASRTDRPGTEAFF.

In its sample, this clone was seen a few times. The chain couples TRBV20-1 to TRBJ2-7; TRBD2 aligns across 7 bases. CDR3 length: 11 amino acids. The germline V gene encodes CDR1 DFQATT and CDR2 SNEGSKA (reference sequence). Trimming removed 6 bases from V and 4 bases from J; junction bases left unmatched: 3. The DNA for the CDR3 is TGCAGTGCGCATAGCGGGTACGAGCAGTACTTC. This translates into CSAHSGYEQYF.

This clone was picked up a small number of times. V usage is TRBV7-8 and J usage is TRBJ2-7; a weak D match, TRBD2 (6 bases). CDR3 length: 14 residues. With 3 bases removed from V and 0 bases from J, the gap between germline ends came to 9 bases. Germline CDR1 SGHVS, CDR2 FQNEAQ. CDR3 region: CASSFLASSYEQYF. CDR3 coding DNA: TGTGCCAGCAGCTTCCTAGCGTCCTCCTACGAGCAGTACTTC.

This clone was seen a handful of times. This chain links TRBV7-2 with TRBJ2-7, with a possible D match to TRBD2 (5 bases). There are 14 residues in the CDR3. Deletions cut 3 bases from V and 1 base from J, with 10 bases between. Germline V gene data show CDR1 as SGHTA and CDR2 as FQGNSA. The DNA of the CDR3 is TGTGCCAGCAGCTTGGGTAGCGCGTCCTACGAGCAGTACTTC. Protein sequence: CASSLGSASYEQYF.

The chain is built from TRBV7-9 and TRBJ2-2; no clear D. The germline gives CDR1 SEHNR, CDR2 FQNEAQ (reference sequence). The CDR3 consists of 18 residues. The V end lost 1 base, the J end lost 1 base, and 16 bases lay between the germline ends. The CDR3 nucleotides read TGTGCCAGCAGCTTAGGTCTAAGGCCCGGTCGGAACACCGGGGAGCTGTTTTTT. It specifies CASSLGLRPGRNTGELFF.

This clone was recorded a few times. The V and J genes are TRBV7-2 and TRBJ2-1; D unresolved. This CDR3 is 13 amino acids long. Trimming took 1 base from V and 7 from J, leaving 8 bases between them. CDR1 is SGHTA and CDR2 is FQGNSA in the germline V gene. DNA of the CDR3: TGTGCCAGCAGCTTAGTTGCCGGTAATGAGCAGTTCTTC. This codes for CASSLVAGNEQFF.

This clone was seen only a few times. Other DNA sequences of this sample code for an identical CDR3. This chain connects TRBV6-5 to TRBJ2-1; tentative D call: TRBD1 (6 bases). V lost 2 bases to trimming and J lost 1 base, with 9 bases between them. Germline CDR1 MNHEY, CDR2 SVGAGI. CDR3 length: 15 residues. The CDR3 bases are TGTGCCAGCAGTTACAGGGGGAGTTCCTACAATGAGCAGTTCTTC. This encodes CASSYRGSSYNEQFF.

This chain links TRBV4-3 with TRBJ2-1; unclear D gene. Deletions cut 5 bases from V and 7 bases from J, with 12 bases between. CDR1 and CDR2 (germline): LGHNA, YSLEER. This CDR3 has 13 residues. In DNA, the CDR3 is TGCGCCAGCAGCTCCTCCAGGTGGAATGAGCAGTTCTTC. This encodes CASSSSRWNEQFF.

V is TRBV5-6 and J is TRBJ1-4; D remains unclear. Trimming shortened V by 2 bases and J by 8 bases, and 10 bases separated the two germline ends. The CDR3 is 13 amino acids. The germline V gene encodes CDR1 SGHDT and CDR2 YYEEEE. CDR3 protein: CASSFLREEKLFF. The CDR3 nucleotides are TGTGCCAGCAGCTTCCTGAGGGAGGAAAAACTGTTTTTT.

In its sample, this clone was seen a few times. The chain recombines TRBV7-8 with TRBJ1-2; D uncertain. Germline CDR1 is SGHVS and CDR2 is FQNEAQ. V lost 3 bases to trimming and J lost 4 bases, with 6 bases between them. This CDR3 has 12 amino acids. CDR3 in amino acids: CASSFRPYGYTF. CDR3 DNA sequence: TGTGCCAGCAGCTTCAGGCCCTATGGCTACACCTTC.

This clone was observed a handful of times. The CDR3 sequence: CASSEAVGRLPQFF. For the CDR3, the DNA is TGTGCCAGCAGTGAAGCTGTAGGTAGGCTCCCCCAGTTCTTC. The chain joins TRBV2 to TRBJ2-1; D gene unclear. V was shortened by 0 bases and J by 13 bases, with 16 bases between the two germline ends. Germline CDR1 is SNHLY and CDR2 is FYNNEI. This CDR3 spans 14 amino acids.

The chain is built from TRBV9 and TRBJ1-1; 7 bases align to TRBD1. The trim removed 0 bases at V and 5 bases at J, leaving 16 bases unmatched. Germline values: CDR1 SGDLS, CDR2 YYNGEE. The CDR3 has 18 residues. The CDR3 reads CASSVGIGQGQAATEAFF. The CDR3 region has the DNA TGTGCCAGCAGCGTAGGAATTGGCCAAGGACAGGCGGCGACTGAAGCTTTCTTT.

The chain couples TRBV5-1 to TRBJ1-1; TRBD1 matches at 8 bases. The trim removed 1 base at V and 1 base at J, leaving 6 bases unmatched. The germline V gene has CDR1 SGHRS and CDR2 YFSETQ. The CDR3 sequence is 16 residues long. CDR3 DNA: TGCGCCAGCAGCTTGCACATCGACAGGGGGAACACTGAAGCTTTCTTT. Its protein is CASSLHIDRGNTEAFF.